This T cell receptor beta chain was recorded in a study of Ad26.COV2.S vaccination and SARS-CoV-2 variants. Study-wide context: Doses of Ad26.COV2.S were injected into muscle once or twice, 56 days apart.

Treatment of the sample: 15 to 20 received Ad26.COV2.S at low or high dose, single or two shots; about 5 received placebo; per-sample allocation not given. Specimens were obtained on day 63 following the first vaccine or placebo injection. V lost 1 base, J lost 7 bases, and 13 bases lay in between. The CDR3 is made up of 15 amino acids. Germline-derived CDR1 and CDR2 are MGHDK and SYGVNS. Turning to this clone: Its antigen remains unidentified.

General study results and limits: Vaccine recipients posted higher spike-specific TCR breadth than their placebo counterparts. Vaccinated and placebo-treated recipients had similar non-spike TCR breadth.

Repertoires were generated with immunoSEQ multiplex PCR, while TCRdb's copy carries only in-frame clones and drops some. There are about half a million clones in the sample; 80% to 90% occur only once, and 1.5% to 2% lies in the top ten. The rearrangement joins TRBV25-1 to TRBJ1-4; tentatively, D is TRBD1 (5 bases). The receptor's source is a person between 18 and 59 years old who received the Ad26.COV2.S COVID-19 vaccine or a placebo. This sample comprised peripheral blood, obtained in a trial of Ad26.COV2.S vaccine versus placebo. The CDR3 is CASSEFRGMGEKLFF. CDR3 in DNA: TGTGCCAGCAGTGAATTTCGGGGGATGGGTGAAAAACTGTTTTTT.